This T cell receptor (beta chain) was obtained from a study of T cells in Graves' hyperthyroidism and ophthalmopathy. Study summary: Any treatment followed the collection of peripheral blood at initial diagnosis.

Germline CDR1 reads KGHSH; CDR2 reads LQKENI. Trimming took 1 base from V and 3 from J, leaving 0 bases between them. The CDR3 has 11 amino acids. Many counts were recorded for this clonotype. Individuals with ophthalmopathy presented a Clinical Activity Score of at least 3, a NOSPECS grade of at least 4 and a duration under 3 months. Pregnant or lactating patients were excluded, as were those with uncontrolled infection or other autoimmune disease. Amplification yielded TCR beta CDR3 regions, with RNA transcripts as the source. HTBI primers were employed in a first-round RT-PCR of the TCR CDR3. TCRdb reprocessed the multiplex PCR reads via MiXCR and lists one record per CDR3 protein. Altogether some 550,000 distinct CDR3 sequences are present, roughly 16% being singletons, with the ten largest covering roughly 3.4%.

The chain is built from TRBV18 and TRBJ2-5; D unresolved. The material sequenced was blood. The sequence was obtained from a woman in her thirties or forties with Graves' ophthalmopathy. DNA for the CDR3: TGTGCCAGCTCACCACAAGAGACCCAGTACTTC. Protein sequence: CASSPQETQYF. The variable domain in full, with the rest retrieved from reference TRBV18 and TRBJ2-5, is NAGVMQNPRHLVRRRGQEARLRCSPMKGHSHVYWYRQLPEEGLKFMVYLQKENIIDESGMPKERFSAEFPKEGPSILRIQQVVRGDSAAYFCASSPQETQYFGPGTRLLVL.